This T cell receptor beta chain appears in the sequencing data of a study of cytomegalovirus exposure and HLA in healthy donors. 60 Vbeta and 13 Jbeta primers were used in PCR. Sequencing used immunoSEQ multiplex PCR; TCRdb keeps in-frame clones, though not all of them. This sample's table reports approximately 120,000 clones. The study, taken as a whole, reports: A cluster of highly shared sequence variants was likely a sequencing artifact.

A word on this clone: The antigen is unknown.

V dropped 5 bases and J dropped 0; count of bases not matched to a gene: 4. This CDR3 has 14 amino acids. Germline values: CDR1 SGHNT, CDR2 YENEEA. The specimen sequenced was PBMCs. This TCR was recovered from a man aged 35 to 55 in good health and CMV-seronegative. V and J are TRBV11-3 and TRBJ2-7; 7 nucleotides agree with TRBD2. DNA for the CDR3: TGTGCCAGCAGCCCAGAGCGGGACTCCTACGAGCAGTACTTC. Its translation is CASSPERDSYEQYF.